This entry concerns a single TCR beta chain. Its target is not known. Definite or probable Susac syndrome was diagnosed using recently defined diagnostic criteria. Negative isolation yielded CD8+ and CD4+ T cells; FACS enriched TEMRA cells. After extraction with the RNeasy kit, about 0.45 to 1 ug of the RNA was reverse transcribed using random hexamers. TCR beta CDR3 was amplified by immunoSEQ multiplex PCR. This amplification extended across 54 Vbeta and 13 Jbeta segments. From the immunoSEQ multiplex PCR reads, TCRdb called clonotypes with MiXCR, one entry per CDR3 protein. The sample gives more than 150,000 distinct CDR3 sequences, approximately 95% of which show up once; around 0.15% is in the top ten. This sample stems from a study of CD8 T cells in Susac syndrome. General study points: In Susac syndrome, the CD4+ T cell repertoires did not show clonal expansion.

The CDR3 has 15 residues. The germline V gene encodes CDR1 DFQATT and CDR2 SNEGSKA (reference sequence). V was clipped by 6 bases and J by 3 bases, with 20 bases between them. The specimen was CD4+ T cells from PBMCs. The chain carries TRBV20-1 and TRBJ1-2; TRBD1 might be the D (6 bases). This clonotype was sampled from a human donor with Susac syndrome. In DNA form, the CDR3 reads TGCAGTGCCTTAAAGAAGGGGGTGGGGGACTATGGCTACACCTTC. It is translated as CSALKKGVGDYGYTF.